A selection of T cell receptor beta chains follows, all from one sample in a study of T-cell reconstitution after alpha-beta-depleted transplantation in children. A single record per CDR3 protein comes from TCRdb applying MiXCR to the PCR reads. The sample lists about 580,000 distinct CDR3 sequences; 25% to 30% were seen once. Sequencing used PBMCs, obtained before TCRalphabeta/CD19-depleted stem cell transplant. The receptors were sampled from a boy younger than two with Wiskott-Aldrich syndrome, due to receive a stem cell transplant. The CDR3 runs from the conserved cysteine through the conserved F or W. D genes are given only for firm matches. Where a row states a size, it is once, few, many or the class of an expanded clone; other rows omit it.

V gene	J gene	clone size	D gene	CDR3 DNA	CDR3 protein
TRBV2	TRBJ2-2	few	.	TGTGCCAGCGGCTTGCGGGGCGGGGAGCTGTTTTTT	CASGLRGGELFF
TRBV7-3	TRBJ2-3	few	.	TGTGCCAGCAGCTTAACAGGGCCGTCATGGGACGCTGTCGGAGATACGCAGTATTTT	CASSLTGPSWDAVGDTQYF
TRBV18	TRBJ1-2	.	.	TGTGCCAGCTCGCGCAAGGACAGCCGCAACTATGGCTACACCTTC	CASSRKDSRNYGYTF
TRBV5-1	TRBJ1-1	few	.	TGCGCCAGCAGCTTCTGGCAGGATACAGGGAACACTGAAGCTTTCTTT	CASSFWQDTGNTEAFF
TRBV10-3	TRBJ2-7	.	.	TGTGCCATCAGTGACTCGGGAGCCAAGTACGAGCAGTACTTC	CAISDSGAKYEQYF
TRBV29-1	TRBJ2-3	.	.	TGCAGCGCTAAAGGGCGCAGCACAGATACGCAGTATTTT	CSAKGRSTDTQYF
TRBV12-3/TRBV12-4	TRBJ2-7	.	.	TGTGCCAGCAGCCCCGTCGTGCCGGGGTACGGCGACGAGCAGTACTTC	CASSPVVPGYGDEQYF
TRBV29-1	TRBJ2-5	.	.	TGCAGCGTTGAAGATGCGGATAAAGAGACCCAGTACTTC	CSVEDADKETQYF
TRBV7-2	TRBJ2-1	few	.	TGTGCCAGCAGTCAGAGGGGTAGCTCCTACAATGAGCAGTTCTTC	CASSQRGSSYNEQFF
TRBV5-1	TRBJ2-2	.	TRBD1	TGCGCCAGCAGCCTGGCAGGGGGCGTCGGGGAGCTGTTTTTT	CASSLAGGVGELFF
TRBV7-7	TRBJ2-2	.	.	TGTGCCAGCAGCGCCGTCGGGGGCGGGAGTAATCCCGGGGAGCTGTTTTTT	CASSAVGGGSNPGELFF
TRBV7-9	TRBJ2-4	.	.	TGTGCCAGCAGCCCAGGGGAAAACATTCAGTACTTC	CASSPGENIQYF
TRBV5-1	TRBJ2-3	.	.	TGCGCCAGCAGCCCCCCCGGGCAAGGTACAGATACGCAGTATTTT	CASSPPGQGTDTQYF
TRBV10-3	TRBJ2-1	.	.	TGTGCCATCAGTCGGGGCAGCTCCTACAATGAGCAGTTCTTC	CAISRGSSYNEQFF
TRBV6-5	TRBJ2-4	.	.	TGTGCCAGCAGTAACACCGCAGGGAACATTCAGTACTTC	CASSNTAGNIQYF
TRBV28	TRBJ1-4	.	.	TGTGCCAGCAGTTTGGTACTCACTAATGAAAAACTGTTTTTT	CASSLVLTNEKLFF
TRBV6-5	TRBJ2-5	few	.	TGTGCCAGCAGTTACAGGCAGGCTCAACCGGAGACCCAGTACTTC	CASSYRQAQPETQYF
TRBV5-1	TRBJ2-3	many	TRBD1	TGCGCCAGCAGCTTAGGGGGCTCAGATACGCAGTATTTT	CASSLGGSDTQYF
TRBV5-1	TRBJ2-3	.	.	TGCGCCAGCAGGCCGGGATTCGATGCAGATACGCAGTATTTT	CASRPGFDADTQYF
TRBV4-1	TRBJ2-3	.	TRBD2	TGCGCCAGCAGCCAAGAGAAGCTAGCGGGAGCCACAGATACGCAGTATTTT	CASSQEKLAGATDTQYF
TRBV20-1	TRBJ2-2	few	.	TGCAGTGCACCTAAGACAGTGAACACCGGGGAGCTGTTTTTT	CSAPKTVNTGELFF
TRBV28	TRBJ2-7	few	.	TGTGCCAGCAGCCGACGGCGACTGTACGAGCAGTACTTC	CASSRRRLYEQYF
TRBV6-1	TRBJ1-1	.	.	TGTGCCAGCCGGGGGCGGGTAACTGAAGCTTTCTTT	CASRGRVTEAFF
TRBV5-5	TRBJ1-1	few	TRBD1	TGTGCCAGCAGCTTGGAGGGACAGGGCCACACTGAAGCTTTCTTT	CASSLEGQGHTEAFF